This TCR beta chain was observed in a study of shared clonotypes between healthy human individuals. Produced via immunoSEQ multiplex PCR; TCRdb's table is partial and in-frame only. Of around 1.5 million clones detected, 95% to 99% appear once; the ten largest clones hold about 0.4%. The germline CDR1 and CDR2 sequences are SGHAT and FQNNGV. V lost 2 bases and J lost 4, with 14 bases in between. CDR3 length: 15 residues. The sample comprised naive CD4+ T cells sorted from blood. Subset specified: CD45RA+ positively selected. This TCR was sampled from a man aged 30 to 45 in good health. The gene calls are TRBV11-2 and TRBJ1-1; no clear D. CDR3 nucleotide sequence: TGTGCCAGCAGCTTAATGGGCCAATTAGGCACTGAAGCTTTCTTT. Protein: CASSLMGQLGTEAFF. Filled out from reference TRBV11-2 and TRBJ1-1, the complete variable domain reads EAGVAQSPRYKIIEKRQSVAFWCNPISGHATLYWYQQILGQGPKLLIQFQNNGVVDDSQLPKDRFSAERLKGVDSTLKIQPAKLEDSAVYLCASSLMGQLGTEAFFGQGTRLTVV.